The clone carrying this T cell receptor beta chain was found a few times. Its antigen is still unknown. The sample is drawn from a study of T-cell memory formation after mild COVID-19. Germline CDR1 KGHDR, CDR2 SFDVKD. The CDR3 loop spans 17 amino acids. V was pared by 1 base and J by 5 bases, with 16 bases between. General observations from the study: Later expanders leaned toward CD4+, whereas clones contracting from day 15 to 85 were balanced CD4/CD8. Researchers report contracting CD4+ clones mostly in CM and EM, with CD8+ clones in EMRA. Cross-reactive memory appears to have joined, as suggested by some responding clones showing up in pre-infection memory.

Sample barcodes and UMIs were carried by the TCR alpha and TCR beta cDNA libraries that 5'RACE generated with constant-segment primers. Using its own MiXCR run on the 5' RACE reads, TCRdb lists one record per CDR3 protein. In the table there are roughly 480,000 distinct CDR3 sequences, approximately 25% of which are singletons. This TCR derives from an adult woman who had mild COVID-19 (a few samples of this study predate the infection). Cell type and time point are not known. The sequenced sample was PBMCs or a T cell subset sorted from them (not recorded which). The V call is TRBV24-1, the J call TRBJ2-2; maybe TRBD2 (5 bases). For the CDR3, the DNA is TGTGCCACCAGTGATTTTTTCGGGAACCTTGGAACCGGGGAGCTGTTTTTT. Residues: CATSDFFGNLGTGELFF.